What follows are 29 T cell receptor beta chains derived from one specimen sequenced in a study of blood T cell repertoires in COVID-19. Clones were sequenced by immunoSEQ multiplex PCR, and TCRdb holds only the in-frame ones, with some missing. The sample gives a few hundred thousand clones, roughly 87% of which show up once; 2.5% to 3.5% is in the top ten. Sequencing was done on a sample of PBMCs or T cells enriched from blood (not recorded which). These receptors originate from a woman in her twenties or thirties who had recovered from COVID-19.

The J gene is TRBJ1-1, the V gene TRBV5-1; D is unclear. V was trimmed by 4 bases and J by 0 bases, leaving 10 bases between them. Germline V gene lookup returns CDR1 SGHRS and CDR2 YFSETQ. This CDR3 has 14 amino acids. The DNA for the CDR3 is TGCGCCAGCAGCCATAGCAGCATGAACACTGAAGCTTTCTTT. This codes for CASSHSSMNTEAFF.

The chain links TRBV6-4 to TRBJ2-2; D is unclear. Per germline, CDR1 MRHNA and CDR2 SNTAGT. CDR3 size: 14 residues. V lost 0 bases, J lost 7 bases, and 9 bases lay in between. The DNA for the CDR3 is TGTGCCAGCAGTGACTCGAGTCGCTACGGGGAGCTGTTTTTT. Residues: CASSDSSRYGELFF.

The genes are TRBV2 and TRBJ1-4; a possible D gene is TRBD1 (5 bases). The CDR3 is 15 residues long. Germline V gives CDR1 SNHLY, CDR2 FYNNEI. The ends were cut back, 7 bases at V and 7 bases at J, with 19 bases in the middle. In DNA, the CDR3 is TGTGCCAGCATCTGGAGTGGGGCGCCGGCTGAAAAACTGTTTTTT. Translated, it gives CASIWSGAPAEKLFF. Full variable domain (rest looked up from reference TRBV2 and TRBJ1-4): EPEVTQTPSHQVTQMGQEVILRCVPISNHLYFYWYRQILGQKVEFLVSFYNNEISEKSEIFDDQFSVERPDGSNFTLKIRSTKLEDSAMYFCASIWSGAPAEKLFFGSGTQLSVL.

In its sample, this clone was seen once. CDR3 sequence reads: CASSPTSGSIYEQYF. In nucleotides, the CDR3 is TGTGCCAGCAGTCCCACTAGCGGGAGTATCTACGAGCAGTACTTC. The rearrangement links TRBV27 to TRBJ2-7, with 11 bases fitting TRBD2. V lost 5 bases and J lost 3; bases outside the gene matches: 6. Germline-derived CDR1 and CDR2 are MNHEY and SMNVEV (reference sequence). The CDR3 sequence is 15 residues long.

V and J are TRBV5-4 and TRBJ2-1; 9 positions agree with TRBD2. V lost 2 bases, J lost 0 bases, and 9 bases stayed unmatched. This CDR3 is 18 amino acids long. Germline V gene lookup returns CDR1 SGHNT and CDR2 YYREEE (reference sequence). The chain's CDR3 is CASSLVAGASSSYNEQFF. The DNA for the CDR3 is TGTGCCAGCAGCTTAGTAGCGGGGGCCTCGAGCTCCTACAATGAGCAGTTCTTC. Complete variable domain (other parts from reference TRBV5-4 and TRBJ2-1): ETGVTQSPTHLIKTRGQQVTLRCSSQSGHNTVSWYQQALGQGPQFIFQYYREEENGRGNFPPRFSGLQFPNYSSELNVNALELDDSALYLCASSLVAGASSSYNEQFFGPGTRLTVL.

The CDR3 DNA sequence: TGTGCCAGCAGCGAGGGACATCAACTCAATTCACCCCTCCACTTT. This codes for CASSEGHQLNSPLHF. The chain recombines TRBV7-9 with TRBJ1-6; perhaps TRBD1 as D (6 bases). The CDR3 has 15 amino acids. CDR1 is SEHNR, CDR2 FQNEAQ, per germline (reference sequence). Trimming took 5 bases from V and 7 from J, leaving 15 bases between them.

The chain employs TRBV3-1 (or the pseudogene TRBV3-2) and TRBJ1-3; D gene uncertain. The ends were cut back, 4 bases at V and 0 bases at J, with 10 bases in the middle. This CDR3 region has 15 residues. From germline, CDR1 is LGHDT and CDR2 YNNKEL (reference sequence). CDR3 amino acids: CASSPLSGSGNTIYF. The CDR3 nucleotides are TGTGCCAGCAGCCCCCTCTCAGGCTCTGGAAACACCATATATTTT.

The chain uses TRBV27 and TRBJ1-1; TRBD1 might be the D (5 bases). V lost 3 bases and J 5 bases, leaving 13 bases between the germline ends. This CDR3 has 14 amino acids. The germline V gene encodes CDR1 MNHEY and CDR2 SMNVEV (reference sequence). DNA for the CDR3: TGTGCCAGCAGTTTCGGCAGGGCTATGACTGAAGCTTTCTTT. Its translation is CASSFGRAMTEAFF.

The chain links TRBV20-1 to TRBJ1-5; possibly TRBD1 for D (6 bases). Trimming stripped 3 bases from V and 0 bases from J, with 9 bases between. The CDR3 loop spans 14 amino acids. Germline CDR1 reads DFQATT; CDR2 reads SNEGSKA (reference sequence). This chain's CDR3 is CSASGGPSNQPQHF. CDR3 DNA: TGCAGTGCTAGTGGGGGGCCTAGCAATCAGCCCCAGCATTTT.

The count of this clone is one. The CDR3 coding sequence is TGTGCCAGCAGTTTATGGGGGGCCGGGCCGTCTGGAAACACCATATATTTT. Amino acid sequence: CASSLWGAGPSGNTIYF. The rearrangement uses TRBV28 and TRBJ1-3; a possible D gene is TRBD1 (6 bases). CDR1 and CDR2 from the germline V gene are MDHEN and SYDVKM. This CDR3 is built from 17 residues. Between the trimmed V and J ends, which lost 0 bases and 1 base, there was a span of 13 bases.

The chain employs TRBV2 and TRBJ2-7; 9 bases map to TRBD1. The germline V gene has CDR1 SNHLY and CDR2 FYNNEI. This CDR3 has 14 amino acids. Losses at the gene ends were 2 bases for V and 4 bases for J; bases not matched to a gene: 3. DNA for the CDR3: TGTGCCAGCAGTGAACAGGGACAGGGATACGAGCAGTACTTC. Translation: CASSEQGQGYEQYF. Based on the CDR3 plus reference TRBV2 and TRBJ2-7, the full variable domain is EPEVTQTPSHQVTQMGQEVILRCVPISNHLYFYWYRQILGQKVEFLVSFYNNEISEKSEIFDDQFSVERPDGSNFTLKIRSTKLEDSAMYFCASSEQGQGYEQYFGPGTRLTVT.

J is TRBJ1-2 and V is TRBV5-1; 9 bases align to TRBD1. Losses at the gene ends were 4 bases for V and 0 bases for J; bases not matched to a gene: 4. CDR3 size: 15 residues. Germline V gene lookup returns CDR1 SGHRS and CDR2 YFSETQ. The CDR3 reads CASSRDRGSNYGYTF. CDR3 nucleotides: TGCGCCAGCAGCCGAGACAGGGGGTCTAACTATGGCTACACCTTC.

The V and J genes are TRBV9 and TRBJ1-6, with D unclear. This CDR3 has 15 residues. Trimming left V 4 bases short and J 7 bases short, with 15 bases between. Per germline, CDR1 SGDLS and CDR2 YYNGEE. The CDR3 nucleotides read TGTGCCAGCAGCAGCACCGGGAGCGAAAATTCACCCCTCCACTTT. This translates into CASSSTGSENSPLHF.

The chain recombines TRBV5-1 with TRBJ2-2; 8 bases align to TRBD1. Unmatched junction bases numbered 5, after V lost 3 bases and J lost 7 bases. Germline V lookup: CDR1 SGHRS, CDR2 YFSETQ. CDR3 length equals 14 residues. The CDR3: CASSWGQENGELFF. CDR3 sequence (DNA): TGCGCCAGCAGCTGGGGACAGGAGAACGGGGAGCTGTTTTTT. The variable domain in full, completed from reference TRBV5-1 and TRBJ2-2, reads KAGVTQTPRYLIKTRGQQVTLSCSPISGHRSVSWYQQTPGQGLQFLFEYFSETQRNKGNFPGRFSGRQFSNSRSEMNVSTLELGDSALYLCASSWGQENGELFFGEGSRLTVL.

This chain links TRBV21-1 with TRBJ1-2; the table's D call, TRBD1, has no DNA check behind it. TRBV21-1 is a documented pseudogene. The CDR3 consists of 13 residues. This CDR3 reads CASSKQGDYGYTF. The CDR3, as DNA: TGTGCCAGCAGCAAACAGGGTGACTATGGCTACACCTTC.

The chain combines TRBV6-5 with TRBJ1-1, with D unresolved. This CDR3 is built from 15 residues. The germline V and J ends were trimmed by 0 bases and 0 bases, with 8 bases remaining between them. Germline V CDR1 and CDR2: MNHEY, SVGAGI. CDR3 region: CASSYSVELNTEAFF. CDR3 coding DNA: TGTGCCAGCAGTTACTCGGTAGAATTGAACACTGAAGCTTTCTTT.

The genes are TRBV14 and TRBJ1-1, with D perhaps TRBD1 (6 bases). This CDR3 comprises 15 residues. V was clipped by 4 bases and J by 2 bases, with 14 bases between them. CDR1 and CDR2 from the germline V gene are SGHDN and FVKESK. The CDR3 bases are TGTGCCAGCAGCCGGCCAATAGGGGGTAACACTGAAGCTTTCTTT. This sequence encodes CASSRPIGGNTEAFF. Supplemented by reference TRBV14 and TRBJ1-1, the full variable domain reads EAGVTQFPSHSVIEKGQTVTLRCDPISGHDNLYWYRRVMGKEIKFLLHFVKESKQDESGMPNNRFLAERTGGTYSTLKVQPAELEDSGVYFCASSRPIGGNTEAFFGQGTRLTVV.

The CDR3 sequence is CASSPPGGGEAFF. CDR3 DNA: TGTGCCAGCAGTCCTCCGGGGGGAGGGGAAGCTTTCTTT. The chain employs TRBV28 and TRBJ1-1; D may be TRBD1 (5 bases). The germline gives CDR1 MDHEN, CDR2 SYDVKM. Trimming removed 5 bases from V and 8 bases from J, with 15 bases in between. The CDR3 covers 13 residues.

CDR3 DNA sequence: TGTGCCAGCAGCCCGACAGGGAACACAGATACGCAGTATTTT. This sequence encodes CASSPTGNTDTQYF. The rearrangement joins TRBV11-3 to TRBJ2-3; the match to TRBD1 covers 7 bases. The J segment lost 2 bases and the V segment lost 5 bases, leaving 4 bases of the junction unmatched. The germline V gene has CDR1 SGHNT and CDR2 YENEEA. The CDR3 loop spans 14 amino acids.

This sequence joins TRBV9 and TRBJ2-1; D gene ambiguous. The V gene's germline CDR1 is SGDLS and CDR2 YYNGEE. The CDR3 runs to 14 residues. Between the trimmed V and J ends, which lost 2 bases and 4 bases, there was a span of 10 bases. The CDR3 spells CASSVMGIYNEQFF. DNA of the CDR3: TGTGCCAGCAGCGTGATGGGCATATACAATGAGCAGTTCTTC.

The rearrangement links TRBV28 to TRBJ2-7; no definite D call. This CDR3 is 12 amino acids long. Germline V gives CDR1 MDHEN, CDR2 SYDVKM. V was shortened by 3 bases and J by 3 bases, with 6 bases between the two germline ends. The CDR3 bases are TGTGCCAGCAGTTTCCACATCTACGAGCAGTACTTC. Its translation: CASSFHIYEQYF.

This clone came up a few times. The CDR3 sequence: CASSRQGATEAFF. CDR3 DNA: TGTGCCAGTAGTAGACAGGGGGCCACTGAAGCTTTCTTT. The chain couples TRBV19 to TRBJ1-1; 10 positions agree with TRBD1. Trimming took 4 bases from V and 4 from J; bases not matched to a gene: 0. Germline CDR1 and CDR2: LNHDA and SQIVND (reference sequence). The CDR3 sequence is 13 residues long.

The chain employs TRBV2 and TRBJ1-1; the D gene is possibly TRBD1 (5 bases). The length of the CDR3 is 15 residues. Trimming shortened V by 3 bases and J by 3 bases, and 14 bases separated the two germline ends. Looked up from germline, CDR1 is SNHLY and CDR2 is FYNNEI. The CDR3 DNA follows: TGTGCCAGCAGTGATAATCGGGGACTACACACTGAAGCTTTCTTT. Translated, it gives CASSDNRGLHTEAFF.

This clone was detected a few times. This rearrangement joins TRBV6-1 to TRBJ2-7; D remains ambiguous. The CDR3 sequence is 14 residues long. The germline V gene encodes CDR1 MNHNS and CDR2 SASEGT. V lost 2 bases, J lost 0 bases, and 8 bases lay in between. CDR3 sequence reads: CASSERPVSYEQYF. CDR3 DNA: TGTGCCAGCAGTGAACGCCCAGTCTCCTACGAGCAGTACTTC.

In DNA form, the CDR3 reads TGTGCCAGCAGTTTAGTACAGGTCCATAGCAATCAGCCCCAGCATTTT. This codes for CASSLVQVHSNQPQHF. The V and J genes are TRBV28 and TRBJ1-5, with TRBD1 as a possible D gene (5 bases). Germline V gives CDR1 MDHEN, CDR2 SYDVKM. CDR3 length: 16 amino acids. Trimming removed 2 bases at V and 0 bases at J, with 11 bases between.

The V and J genes are TRBV30 and TRBJ1-4; no firm D call. From germline, CDR1 is GTSNPN and CDR2 SVGIG (reference sequence). CDR3 size: 11 residues. V lost 5 bases and J 11 bases, leaving 12 bases between the germline ends. The CDR3 loop is CAWEHQAKLFF. DNA for the CDR3: TGTGCCTGGGAACACCAGGCGAAACTGTTTTTT.

The rearrangement links TRBV9 to TRBJ2-7; maybe TRBD2 (5 bases). There are 15 residues in the CDR3. The V gene's germline CDR1 is SGDLS and CDR2 YYNGEE. The V gene lost 4 bases and the J gene lost 3 bases, with 17 bases spanning the gap. The CDR3 protein is CASSPQGIASYEQYF. CDR3 DNA: TGTGCCAGCAGCCCTCAAGGAATAGCGAGCTACGAGCAGTACTTC.

The gene calls are TRBV6-5 and TRBJ1-4; D not certain. Germline-derived CDR1 and CDR2 are MNHEY and SVGAGI. The V and J ends lost 2 bases and 8 bases respectively, with 12 bases between them. This CDR3 contains 14 residues. The CDR3 loop reads CASSYMERGEKLFF. CDR3 sequence (DNA): TGTGCCAGCAGTTACATGGAGCGAGGGGAAAAACTGTTTTTT.

This clone was observed a handful of times. The chain is built from TRBV6-5 and TRBJ1-2; D perhaps matches TRBD1 (5 bases). The CDR3 has 15 amino acids. Germline loops: CDR1 MNHEY, CDR2 SVGAGI. V was pared by 4 bases and J by 2 bases, with 14 bases between. This chain's CDR3 is CASSLGQQENYGYTF. CDR3 DNA sequence: TGTGCCAGCAGTTTGGGCCAACAGGAGAACTATGGCTACACCTTC.